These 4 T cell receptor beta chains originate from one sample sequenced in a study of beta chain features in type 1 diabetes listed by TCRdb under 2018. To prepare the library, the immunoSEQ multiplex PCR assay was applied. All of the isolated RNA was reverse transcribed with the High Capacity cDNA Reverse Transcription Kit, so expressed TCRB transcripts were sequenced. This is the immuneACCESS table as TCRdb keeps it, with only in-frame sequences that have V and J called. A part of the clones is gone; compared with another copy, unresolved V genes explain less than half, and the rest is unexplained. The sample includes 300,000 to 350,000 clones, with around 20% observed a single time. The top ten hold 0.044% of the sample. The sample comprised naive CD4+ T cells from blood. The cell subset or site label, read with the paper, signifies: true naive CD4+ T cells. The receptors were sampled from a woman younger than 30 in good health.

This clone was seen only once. In DNA, the CDR3 is TGCGCCAGCAGTCAGACTTCGGGACAAAGCCTCTACGAGCAGTACTTC. Translated, it gives CASSQTSGQSLYEQYF. The chain links TRBV4-1 to TRBJ2-7, with D tentatively TRBD1 (6 bases). Germline V CDR1 and CDR2: MGHRA, YSYEKL. Trimming removed 6 bases at V and 3 bases at J, with 21 bases between. The CDR3 is 16 amino acids.

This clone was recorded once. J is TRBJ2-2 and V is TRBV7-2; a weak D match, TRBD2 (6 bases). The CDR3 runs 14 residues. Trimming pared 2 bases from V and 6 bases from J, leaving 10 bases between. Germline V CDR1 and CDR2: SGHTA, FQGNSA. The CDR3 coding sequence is TGTGCCAGCAGCTTAAAGGTAGCGGCCGGGGAGCTGTTTTTT. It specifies CASSLKVAAGELFF.

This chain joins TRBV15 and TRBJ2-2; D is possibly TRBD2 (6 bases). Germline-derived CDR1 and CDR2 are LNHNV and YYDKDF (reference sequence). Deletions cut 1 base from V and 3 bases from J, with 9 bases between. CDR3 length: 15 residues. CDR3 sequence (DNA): TGTGCCACCAGCAGAGCTCCGGGGGACACCGGGGAGCTGTTTTTT. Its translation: CATSRAPGDTGELFF.

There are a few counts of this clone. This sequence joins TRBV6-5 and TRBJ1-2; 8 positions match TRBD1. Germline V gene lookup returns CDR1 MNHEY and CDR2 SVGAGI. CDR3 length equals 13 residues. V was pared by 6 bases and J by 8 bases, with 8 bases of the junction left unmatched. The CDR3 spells CASRAPGTGGYTF. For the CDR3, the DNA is TGTGCCAGCAGGGCTCCCGGGACAGGAGGCTACACCTTC.